These T cell receptor beta chains were read from a single sample in a study of blood T cell repertoires in COVID-19. Clones were sequenced by immunoSEQ multiplex PCR, and TCRdb holds only the in-frame ones, with some missing. Of about 190,000 clones in the sample, just under 80% were seen once. Material: peripheral blood. These receptors all stem from an elderly woman with active or convalescent COVID-19. CDR3s include the opening cysteine and the closing phenylalanine or tryptophan. The order of the fields is J gene, D gene, clone size, V gene, CDR3 protein, CDR3 DNA. The D gene is left open where the match is weak. Clone size, where shown, is once, few, many, or a class for clones that have expanded.

TRBJ1-5	NA	NA	TRBV6-6	CASSYSPGGRGQPQHF	TGTGCCAGCAGTTACTCGCCGGGGGGCCGGGGTCAGCCCCAGCATTTT
TRBJ1-6	NA	few	TRBV6-2/TRBV6-3	CASSYSTLSPLHF	TGTGCCAGCAGTTACTCGACACTTTCACCCCTCCACTTT
TRBJ1-1	NA	NA	TRBV30	CAWTRTGWVTEAFF	TGTGCCTGGACCCGGACGGGGTGGGTCACTGAAGCTTTCTTT
TRBJ2-7	TRBD1	NA	TRBV19	CASSRDRESYEQYF	TGTGCCAGTAGTCGGGACAGGGAATCCTACGAGCAGTACTTC
TRBJ2-7	NA	NA	TRBV29-1	CSGGLDSYEQYF	TGCAGCGGCGGACTGGACTCCTACGAGCAGTACTTC
TRBJ1-1	TRBD1	NA	TRBV18	CASSSGGTEAFF	TGTGCCAGCTCATCAGGGGGCACTGAAGCTTTCTTT
TRBJ1-2	TRBD1	few	TRBV7-9	CASSIQGAQGYTF	TGTGCCAGCAGCATACAGGGGGCGCAGGGCTACACCTTC
TRBJ2-7	TRBD1	NA	TRBV7-2	CASSLVGTGNEQYF	TGTGCCAGCAGCTTAGTGGGGACAGGGAACGAGCAGTACTTC
TRBJ1-5	TRBD1	once	TRBV27	CASSIRQGRGKPQHF	TGTGCCAGCAGTATTAGACAGGGACGGGGTAAGCCCCAGCATTTT
TRBJ2-6	NA	once	TRBV30	CACRFGRRSGANVLTF	TGTGCCTGTAGGTTCGGGCGGAGGTCTGGGGCCAACGTCCTGACTTTC
TRBJ1-3	NA	NA	TRBV5-6	CASSLWVAGDSGNTIYF	TGTGCCAGCAGCTTGTGGGTAGCCGGGGACTCTGGAAACACCATATATTTT
TRBJ2-4	NA	NA	TRBV30	CAWSSGTSGNIQYF	TGTGCCTGGAGCTCCGGGACTTCGGGAAACATTCAGTACTTC
TRBJ1-4	TRBD1	NA	TRBV19	CASSTRTGGATNEKLFF	TGTGCCAGTAGTACCCGGACAGGGGGCGCAACTAATGAAAAACTGTTTTTT
TRBJ2-7	NA	NA	TRBV5-1	CASSLTTSQDEQYF	TGCGCCAGCAGCTTGACGACATCACAGGACGAGCAGTACTTC
TRBJ1-1	NA	NA	TRBV5-4	CASSSPADYNTEAFF	TGTGCCAGCAGCTCCCCCGCGGACTACAACACTGAAGCTTTCTTT
TRBJ2-7	TRBD2	NA	TRBV5-4	CASTIRWGGSYEQYF	TGTGCCAGCACAATAAGGTGGGGGGGATCCTACGAGCAGTACTTC
TRBJ1-1	NA	NA	TRBV7-3	CASSFAPGSEAFF	TGTGCCAGCAGCTTCGCGCCCGGTTCTGAAGCTTTCTTT
TRBJ2-7	NA	NA	TRBV4-3	CASSQGSGYEQYF	TGCGCCAGCAGCCAAGGCTCGGGCTACGAGCAGTACTTC
TRBJ1-5	NA	NA	TRBV11-2	CASSLDQAQPQHF	TGTGCCAGCAGCTTAGACCAAGCTCAGCCCCAGCATTTT
TRBJ2-4	TRBD1	NA	TRBV28	CASSLKTGVLAKNIQYF	TGTGCCAGCAGTCTGAAAACAGGGGTACTAGCCAAAAACATTCAGTACTTC
TRBJ2-1	TRBD2	NA	TRBV2	CASKPQRGGLEQFF	TGTGCCAGCAAGCCCCAGCGGGGGGGCCTTGAGCAGTTCTTC
TRBJ1-2	NA	NA	TRBV14	CASSQERWTGNYGYTF	TGTGCCAGCAGCCAAGAACGTTGGACGGGGAACTATGGCTACACCTTC
TRBJ2-5	NA	NA	TRBV5-1	CASSGAGKETQYF	TGCGCCAGCAGCGGGGCAGGGAAAGAGACCCAGTACTTC
TRBJ1-6	NA	NA	TRBV19	CASSTGQRNSPLHF	TGTGCCAGTAGTACCGGACAGAGAAATTCACCCCTCCACTTT
TRBJ1-6	TRBD1	NA	TRBV10-3	CAISSSGTAYNSPLHF	TGTGCCATCAGTTCTTCCGGGACAGCATATAATTCACCCCTCCACTTT